Below are 28 T cell receptor beta chains sequenced from a single sample in a study of prognosis after radiotherapy for stage I lung cancer. Researchers used two-round multiplex PCR to amplify TCR beta CDR3 starting from genomic DNA. Round-one PCR had primers specific to each TRBV and TRBJ gene. Each CDR3 protein gets one entry after TCRdb re-called the multiplex PCR reads with MiXCR. The data contain 15,000 to 20,000 distinct CDR3 sequences, less than 35% of them singletons. Here the sequenced sample was PBMCs, taken before or after stereotactic body radiation therapy (not recorded which). The source of these receptors is a donor aged 50 or older with non-small cell lung cancer.

Of note for this clonotype: With a much larger clone just one base away, this may be a read error. The conserved phenylalanine or tryptophan normally closing the CDR3 is absent here, so this likely arose from a read error. V gene TRBV13 combines with J gene TRBJ2-5; D is undetermined. The ends were cut back, 6 bases at V and 5 bases at J, with 10 bases in the middle. The CDR3 sequence is 12 residues long. Germline values: CDR1 PRHDT, CDR2 FYEKMQ (reference sequence). CDR3 bases: TGTGCCAGCAGTCGCTCGGGTGAGACCCAGTACCTC. It translates to CASSRSGETQYL.

Many counts were recorded for this clonotype. The chain links TRBV2 to TRBJ2-7; maybe TRBD1 (6 bases). The CDR3 sequence is 13 residues long. The V gene lost 3 bases and the J gene lost 7 bases, with 13 bases spanning the gap. Germline assignment: CDR1 SNHLY and CDR2 FYNNEI. DNA for the CDR3: TGTGCCAGCAGTGAGGGCAGGGGCGAAGAGCAGTACTTC. It encodes CASSEGRGEEQYF.

V gene TRBV29-1 combines with J gene TRBJ1-1, with TRBD1 matching 8 bases. The CDR3 extends over 13 amino acids. Germline V CDR1 and CDR2: SQVTM, ANQGSEA. Losses at the gene ends were 8 bases for V and 1 base for J; bases not matched to a gene: 6. The CDR3 coding sequence is TGCAGCCACGGGGGGACAGGGAACACTGAAGCTTTCTTT. Its translation: CSHGGTGNTEAFF.

This clonotype was seen repeatedly, ten times or more. The rearrangement uses TRBV6-1 and TRBJ2-1; 10 nucleotides agree with TRBD2. Germline-derived CDR1 and CDR2 are MNHNS and SASEGT. The length of the CDR3 is 16 residues. J was trimmed by 5 bases and V by 1 base; bases with no gene match: 5. This CDR3 is CASSEVWTSGDNEQFF. The CDR3 coding sequence is TGTGCCAGCAGTGAAGTTTGGACTAGCGGCGACAATGAGCAGTTCTTC.

A word on this clonotype: It differs at one base from a far larger clone, so likely a read error. J is TRBJ2-7 and V is TRBV6-5, with 7 bases that match TRBD2. Germline V gene sequence: CDR1 MNHEY, CDR2 SVGAGI. The length of the CDR3 is 13 residues. V lost 10 bases, J lost 3 bases, and 9 bases stayed unmatched. Written as DNA, the CDR3 is TGTGCCATCAATGGGAGGGAACACTACGAGCAGTACTTC. This translates into CAINGREHYEQYF.

This clonotype was detected many times. CDR3 residues: CASWGGYEQYF. The CDR3 DNA reads TGTGCCAGCTGGGGAGGTTACGAGCAGTACTTC. The gene calls are TRBV6-2 or TRBV6-3 and TRBJ2-7; TRBD2 is a possible D gene (6 bases). The CDR3 runs 11 residues. V gave up 8 bases and J gave up 4 bases, with 9 bases separating them. Germline V gene lookup returns CDR1 MNHEY and CDR2 SVGEGT.

Many counts were recorded for this clonotype. The V and J genes are TRBV20-1 and TRBJ1-5; TRBD1 is a possible D gene (5 bases). The CDR3 is 14 residues long. The germline V and J ends were trimmed by 5 bases and 4 bases, with 15 bases remaining between them. Germline lookup yields CDR1 DFQATT and CDR2 SNEGSKA (reference sequence). Written as DNA, the CDR3 is TGCAGTGCTCAAGCCGGGACCGAGAATCAGCCCCAGCATTTT. Translating it yields CSAQAGTENQPQHF.

At least ten counts were recorded for this clonotype. The gene calls are TRBV20-1 and TRBJ2-7, with 12 bases identical to TRBD2. Germline V lookup: CDR1 DFQATT, CDR2 SNEGSKA (reference sequence). The CDR3 consists of 14 residues. The V gene end was trimmed by 5 bases and the J gene end by 1 base; junction bases not matched to a gene: 3. CDR3 nucleotides: TGCAGTGCTCCGACTAGCGGGAGATCCTACGAGCAGTACTTC. Its protein is CSAPTSGRSYEQYF.

This clonotype was recorded at least ten times. The chain recombines TRBV19 with TRBJ2-7; D unclear. The CDR3 is 14 amino acids. CDR1 and CDR2 (germline): LNHDA, SQIVND (reference sequence). Trimming took 3 bases from V and 5 from J, leaving 14 bases between them. In DNA form, the CDR3 reads TGTGCCAGTAGTATTTCCAAGACGGCGGACGAGCAGTACTTC. Encoded protein: CASSISKTADEQYF.

Points on this clonotype: One base separates it from a far larger clone, so it is likely a read error. The chain has TRBV7-2 and TRBJ1-2; D is ambiguous. V dropped 5 bases and J dropped 4 bases, with 11 bases sitting between them. The germline gives CDR1 SGHTA, CDR2 FQGNSA. The CDR3 runs to 13 residues. CDR3 in DNA: TGTGCCAGCAGCATGTCCGCATCCTATGGCTACACCTTC. Translated: CASSMSASYGYTF.

This clonotype was recorded at least ten times. V is TRBV3-1 and J is TRBJ1-2; 7 bases line up with TRBD1. Germline trimming cut 5 bases from V and 7 bases from J; bases unmatched to any gene: 16. The germline gives CDR1 LGHDT, CDR2 YNNKEL (reference sequence). The CDR3 length is 16 residues. Here the CDR3 reads CASSTRSKGATGGYTF. The CDR3 DNA sequence: TGTGCCAGCAGCACTCGAAGTAAGGGGGCGACAGGTGGCTACACCTTC. Full variable domain (outside the CDR3, taken from reference TRBV3-1 and TRBJ1-2): DTAVSQTPKYLVTQMGNDKSIKCEQNLGHDTMYWYKQDSKKFLKIMFSYNNKELIINETVPNRFSPKSPDKAHLNLHINSLELGDSAVYFCASSTRSKGATGGYTFGSGTRLTVV.

This chain uses TRBV20-1 with TRBJ2-1; 10 bases align to TRBD2. With 7 bases clipped from V and 4 bases from J, the junction kept 4 bases outside the gene matches. Germline V lookup: CDR1 DFQATT, CDR2 SNEGSKA (reference sequence). This CDR3 contains 13 residues. The DNA of the CDR3 is TGCAGTGACCCTAGCGGGAGATACAATGAGCAGTTCTTC. Amino acid sequence: CSDPSGRYNEQFF.

This clonotype was seen repeatedly, ten times or more. The gene calls are TRBV7-9 and TRBJ1-2; TRBD1 is a possible D gene (5 bases). The germline gives CDR1 SEHNR, CDR2 FQNEAQ (reference sequence). CDR3 length: 14 amino acids. V lost 2 bases, J lost 5 bases, and 12 bases lay in between. Written as DNA, the CDR3 is TGTGCCAGCAGCTTAACGGGGGACTCATATGGCTACACCTTC. Protein: CASSLTGDSYGYTF.

The J gene is TRBJ2-4, the V gene TRBV18; TRBD1 is a possible D gene (5 bases). The CDR3 runs to 16 residues. Germline V CDR1 and CDR2: KGHSH, LQKENI. With 0 bases removed from V and 4 bases from J, the gap between germline ends came to 13 bases. CDR3 residues: CASSPPTALVKNIQYF. CDR3 bases: TGTGCCAGCTCACCACCGACAGCCCTAGTTAAAAACATTCAGTACTTC.

About this clonotype itself: This likely traces to a read error, being one base from a far larger clone. The genes are TRBV20-1 and TRBJ2-1; 11 positions agree with TRBD1. CDR1 DFQATT and CDR2 SNEGSKA come from the germline V gene (reference sequence). The CDR3 covers 16 residues. V lost 0 bases, J lost 10 bases, and 11 bases stayed unmatched. The CDR3 loop is CSARDLGQGDSYEQFF. The CDR3 nucleotides are TGCAGTGCTAGAGATCTGGGACAGGGGGACTCCTACGAGCAGTTCTTC.

A note on this clonotype: A much larger clone lies a single base off, so this may be a read error. The chain joins TRBV18 to TRBJ2-2; the D gene is possibly TRBD2 (5 bases). V shed 7 bases and J shed 3 bases, with 12 bases lying between them. Germline lookup yields CDR1 KGHSH and CDR2 LQKENI. The CDR3 has 14 residues. The CDR3 DNA reads as TGTGCCAGCTTGTTCTCGCGGGACACCGGGGAGCTGTTTTTT. This translates into CASLFSRDTGELFF.

V gene TRBV28 combines with J gene TRBJ1-5; D is ambiguous. The CDR3 runs 13 residues. With 6 bases removed from V and 4 bases from J, the gap between germline ends came to 10 bases. Germline CDR1 is MDHEN and CDR2 is SYDVKM. The CDR3 reads CASRSMGNQPQHF. The CDR3 DNA follows: TGTGCCAGCAGATCCATGGGGAATCAGCCCCAGCATTTT. Full variable domain (outside the CDR3, taken from reference TRBV28 and TRBJ1-5): DVKVTQSSRYLVKRTGEKVFLECVQDMDHENMFWYRQDPGLGLRLIYFSYDVKMKEKGDIPEGYSVSREKKERFSLILESASTNQTSMYLCASRSMGNQPQHFGDGTRLSIL.

Points on this clonotype: A far more abundant clone sits one base away, making this likely a read error. The chain couples TRBV6-4 to TRBJ1-6; 12 nucleotides line up with TRBD1. CDR1 and CDR2 (germline): MRHNA, SNTAGT. CDR3 length: 15 residues. The DNA of the CDR3 is TGTGCCAGCAGTGAACCGGGACAGGGGGCATCACCCCTCAACTTT. Amino acids: CASSEPGQGASPLNF.

This clonotype was detected ten times or more. DNA of the CDR3: TGTGCCAGCAGCCCGGGGACAGGCGCCTACGAGCAGTACTTC. Encoded protein: CASSPGTGAYEQYF. The chain uses TRBV3-1 and TRBJ2-7; 8 nucleotides align to TRBD1. The CDR3 length is 14 residues. Germline trimming cut 4 bases from V and 2 bases from J; bases unmatched to any gene: 4. From germline, CDR1 is LGHDT and CDR2 YNNKEL (reference sequence).

The table lists this clonotype with many counts. The chain recombines TRBV6-4 with TRBJ2-1, with D hard to call. CDR3 size: 14 residues. The germline V gene encodes CDR1 MRHNA and CDR2 SNTAGT. Trimming cost V 0 bases and J 8 bases, with 11 bases left between them. CDR3 sequence (DNA): TGTGCCAGCAGTGACTCGACCAGCAGCGATGAGCAGTTCTTC. Protein product: CASSDSTSSDEQFF.

This clonotype was counted ten times or more. A much larger clone lies a single base off, so this may be a read error. This chain joins TRBV4-1 and TRBJ2-2; the D is unclear. Germline lookup yields CDR1 MGHRA and CDR2 YSYEKL. This CDR3 contains 13 residues. Written as DNA, the CDR3 is TGCGCCGGCAGCCAAGATAACACCGGGGAGCTGTTTTTT. It specifies CAGSQDNTGELFF.

This clonotype has just one count. It is likely a read error: a sequence one base away is far more abundant. The chain employs TRBV7-9 and TRBJ2-1; weak D call: TRBD2 (6 bases). The CDR3 is 15 amino acids. V was shortened by 5 bases and J by 9 bases, with 20 bases between the two germline ends. Germline V CDR1 and CDR2: SEHNR, FQNEAQ (reference sequence). In DNA form, the CDR3 reads TGTGCCAGCAGCCCGAGCCCTATCGGGAGTACTGAGCAGTTCTTC. It translates to CASSPSPIGSTEQFF.

This clonotype was detected many times. The rearrangement uses TRBV25-1 and TRBJ2-7; TRBD2 agrees at 16 bases. The CDR3 sequence is 22 residues long. Germline CDR1 MGHDK, CDR2 SYGVNS. The ends lost 3 bases at V and 4 bases at J; junction bases unmatched: 21. DNA of the CDR3: TGTGCCAGCAGTGATACAGGAAAACCCGGGACTAGCGGGAGGGCCTTTAGTTACGAGCAGTACTTC. Amino acids: CASSDTGKPGTSGRAFSYEQYF.

This clonotype was detected many times. The chain couples TRBV6-5 to TRBJ2-7, with D perhaps matching TRBD2 (5 bases). Trimming took off 4 bases at V and 3 bases at J, with 10 bases between the two ends. Germline V gene data show CDR1 as MNHEY and CDR2 as SVGAGI. The CDR3 sequence is 13 residues long. The CDR3 DNA reads TGTGCCAGCAGTTTAGGACTCTTCTACGAGCAGTACTTC. Its translation is CASSLGLFYEQYF.

The chain is built from TRBV28 and TRBJ2-6, with unresolved D. V dropped 6 bases and J dropped 11 bases, with 11 bases sitting between them. The germline V gene encodes CDR1 MDHEN and CDR2 SYDVKM. The CDR3 contains 12 residues. The DNA for the CDR3 is TGTGCCAGCAGCCGCGACTGGGACGTCCTGACTTTC. It translates to CASSRDWDVLTF.

Details on this clonotype: A far larger clone is only one base removed, so a read error is likely. The gene calls are TRBV7-6 and TRBJ2-5; 10 bases map to TRBD2. TRBJ2-1 explains the end of the DNA better; the J call may be wrong. This CDR3 spans 17 amino acids. CDR1 is SGHVS and CDR2 is FNYEAQ in the germline V gene. In DNA, the CDR3 is TGTGCCAGCAGCGTCAGCCTGGAAATAGCGGGAGGCAATGAGCAGTTCTTC. This codes for CASSVSLEIAGGNEQFF.

This clonotype was seen at least ten times. CDR3 nucleotides: TGCAGTGCTAGCAATCAGAAGACCCTTCATCAGCCCCAGCATTTT. Residues: CSASNQKTLHQPQHF. The rearrangement links TRBV20-1 to TRBJ1-5; D is unresolved. V was cut by 3 bases and J by 5 bases, with 17 bases left in between. Germline V CDR1 and CDR2: DFQATT, SNEGSKA (reference sequence). CDR3 length equals 15 residues.

V usage is TRBV11-2 and J usage is TRBJ2-7, with D perhaps matching TRBD2 (6 bases). Germline loops: CDR1 SGHAT, CDR2 FQNNGV. This CDR3 contains 13 residues. V gave up 3 bases and J gave up 4 bases, with 10 bases separating them. The CDR3 sequence: CASSFSGTYEQYF. The CDR3 bases are TGTGCCAGCAGCTTTTCTGGGACTTACGAGCAGTACTTC. The full variable domain, completed using reference TRBV11-2 and TRBJ2-7, is EAGVAQSPRYKIIEKRQSVAFWCNPISGHATLYWYQQILGQGPKLLIQFQNNGVVDDSQLPKDRFSAERLKGVDSTLKIQPAKLEDSAVYLCASSFSGTYEQYFGPGTRLTVT.